A selection of T cell receptor beta chains follows, all from one sample in a study of fetal regulatory T cell absence and autoimmunity. Measured with immunoSEQ multiplex PCR; TCRdb has only the in-frame clones, and not every one. The table includes 46,000 or so clones, just under 85% detected once. Sequences were obtained from cord blood. The receptors shown here come from a newborn boy with IPEX syndrome. Both conserved end residues are part of each CDR3. A D gene is named only where the DNA matches it firmly. Not every row has a clone size; where given, it reads once, few, many or a size class.

len,j_gene,abundance,v_gene,d_gene,CDR3nt,CDR3aa
19,TRBJ2-4,once,TRBV7-9,TRBD2,TGTGCCAGCAGCTTAATGGACGGACTAGCGGGAGAAGCCAAAAACATTCAGTACTTC,CASSLMDGLAGEAKNIQYF
17,TRBJ2-4,NA,TRBV4-1,TRBD2,TGCGCCAGCAGCCAAGTGGGCGGGAGGGGAGCCAAAAACATTCAGTACTTC,CASSQVGGRGAKNIQYF
13,TRBJ1-1,NA,TRBV6-5,NA,TGTGCCAGCAGTCCTACACGGTACACTGAAGCTTTCTTT,CASSPTRYTEAFF
15,TRBJ2-5,NA,TRBV5-1,TRBD2,TGCGCCAGCAGCTGGGAGACTAGCGGCCAAGAGACCCAGTACTTC,CASSWETSGQETQYF
16,TRBJ2-7,NA,TRBV11-2,NA,TGTGCCAGCAGCTTAGATCATCAGACTAGGGCCCACGAGCAGTACTTC,CASSLDHQTRAHEQYF
17,TRBJ2-1,NA,TRBV9,TRBD2,TGTGCCAGCAGCGTAGCCCTAGCGGGGGGCCCTGGGAATGAGCAGTTCTTC,CASSVALAGGPGNEQFF
15,TRBJ2-3,NA,TRBV7-9,NA,TGTGCCAGCAGCTTAGCCGTGCGGGTTCCAGATACGCAGTATTTT,CASSLAVRVPDTQYF
14,TRBJ1-6,few,TRBV11-3,TRBD1,TGTGCCAGCAGCTTAAGGACAGGGGTATCACCCCTCCACTTT,CASSLRTGVSPLHF
14,TRBJ1-1,NA,TRBV5-6,NA,TGTGCCAGCAGCTTGGAGGGGGGAGGCACTGAAGCTTTCTTT,CASSLEGGGTEAFF
14,TRBJ2-6,NA,TRBV11-2,TRBD1,TGTGCCAGTCGCAGGGGGACTGGGGCCAACGTCCTGACTTTC,CASRRGTGANVLTF